The following is a T cell receptor beta chain sequence with its context. The V gene lost 4 bases and the J gene lost 0 bases, with 10 bases spanning the gap. Germline V gene sequence: CDR1 LNHDA, CDR2 SQIVND (reference sequence). This CDR3 region has 15 residues. HTBI primers from iRepertoire and Arm-PCR of CDR3 regions yielded the TCR beta libraries. One entry per CDR3 protein results from TCRdb running MiXCR on the multiplex PCR reads. The sample holds 650,000 to 700,000 distinct CDR3 sequences, approximately 31% seen once. The time point here: persistent/refractory GD, antithyroid drugs over 5 years with positive TRAb. RNA isolated from PBMCs was used to make the TCR library. This specimen comes from a study of regulatory T cells in long-lasting Graves disease.

The sample in question was peripheral blood mononuclear cells (PBMCs), obtained when the disease was refractory, from a patient treated with antithyroid drugs. This chain links TRBV19 with TRBJ1-5; D possibly corresponds to TRBD1 (5 bases). This TCR was recovered from a female donor with Graves disease. This CDR3 reads CASSRDEYSNQPQHF. CDR3 in DNA: TGTGCCAGTAGTAGGGACGAATATAGCAATCAGCCCCAGCATTTT.